Listed here are 3 T cell receptor beta chains from one sample, sequenced in a study of blood T cell repertoires in COVID-19. The method was immunoSEQ multiplex PCR; TCRdb's version includes in-frame clones alone and lacks a portion of them. This sample has nearly 60,000 clones, with more than 70% found just once. The sample taken for sequencing was peripheral blood. The receptors originated from a man aged 35-49 years with active COVID-19.

The V call is TRBV7-9, the J call TRBJ1-1; 7 bases are shared with TRBD1. There are 12 residues in the CDR3. V lost 5 bases to trimming and J lost 7 bases; unmatched junction nucleotides: 4. Germline CDR1 reads SEHNR; CDR2 reads FQNEAQ (reference sequence). CDR3 in amino acids: CASSVRGNEAFF. In nucleotides, the CDR3 is TGTGCCAGCAGCGTCAGGGGGAATGAAGCTTTCTTT. Complete variable domain (other parts from reference TRBV7-9 and TRBJ1-1): DTGVSQNPRHKITKRGQNVTFRCDPISEHNRLYWYRQTLGQGPEFLTYFQNEAQLEKSRLLSDRFSAERPKGSFSTLEIQRTEQGDSAMYLCASSVRGNEAFFGQGTRLTVV.

This rearrangement joins TRBV28 to TRBJ2-3, with 15 positions matching TRBD2. V was pared by 7 bases and J by 0 bases, with 11 bases of the junction left unmatched. The CDR3 runs to 19 residues. CDR1 and CDR2 from the germline V gene are MDHEN and SYDVKM. The CDR3 DNA is TGTGCCAGCACCCCCCAGGGACTAGCGGGAGGAAGCAGCACAGATACGCAGTATTTT. It encodes CASTPQGLAGGSSTDTQYF.

The rearrangement links TRBV28 to TRBJ1-2; D perhaps matches TRBD1 (6 bases). The CDR3 has 14 amino acids. Per the germline V gene, CDR1 is MDHEN and CDR2 is SYDVKM. V was shortened by 3 bases and J by 4 bases, with 12 bases between the two germline ends. In nucleotides, the CDR3 is TGTGCCAGCAGTTTGGGTTTGGGGGCCTATGGCTACACCTTC. It is translated as CASSLGLGAYGYTF.